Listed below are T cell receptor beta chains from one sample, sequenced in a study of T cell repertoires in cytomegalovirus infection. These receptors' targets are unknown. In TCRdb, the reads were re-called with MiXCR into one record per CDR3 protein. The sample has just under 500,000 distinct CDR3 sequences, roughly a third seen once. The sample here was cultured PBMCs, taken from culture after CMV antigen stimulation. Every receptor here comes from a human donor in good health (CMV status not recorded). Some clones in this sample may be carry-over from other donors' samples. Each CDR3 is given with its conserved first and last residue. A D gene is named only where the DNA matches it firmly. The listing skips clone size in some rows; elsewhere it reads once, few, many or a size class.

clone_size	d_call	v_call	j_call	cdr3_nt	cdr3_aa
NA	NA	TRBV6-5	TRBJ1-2	TGTGCCAGCAGTTATGACAGTTGGGGCTACACCTTC	CASSYDSWGYTF
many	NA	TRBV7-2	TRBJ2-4	TGTGCCAGCAGCCAGACCAACCGGGACAACAACTTGTTGAACATTCAGTACTTC	CASSQTNRDNNLLNIQYF
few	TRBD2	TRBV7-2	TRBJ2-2	TGTGCCAGCACTCTAGCGGGGAACACCGGGGAGCTGTTTTTT	CASTLAGNTGELFF
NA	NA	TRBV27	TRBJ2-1	TGTGCCAGCAGGCCGGACCGCCGGACCACTCAATCCTTCTACAATGAGCAGTTCTTC	CASRPDRRTTQSFYNEQFF
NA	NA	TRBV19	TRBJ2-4	TGTGCCAGCGCATACGACAGACTAGCCAAAAACATTCAGTACTTC	CASAYDRLAKNIQYF
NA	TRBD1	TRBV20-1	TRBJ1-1	TGCAGTGCCCGACAGGGTTTGTGGACTGAAGCTTTCTTT	CSARQGLWTEAFF
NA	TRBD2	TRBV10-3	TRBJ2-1	TGTGCCATCAGCCCGGGCAGCGGGAGGGCATCCTACAATGAGCAGTTCTTC	CAISPGSGRASYNEQFF
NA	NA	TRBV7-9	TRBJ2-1	TGTGCCAGCAGCTCGCCGACGCTAGAACCCCGCTACAATGAGCAGTTCTTC	CASSSPTLEPRYNEQFF
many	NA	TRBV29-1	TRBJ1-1	TGCAGCGTCCTGGGACACCTGAACACTGAAGCTTTCTTT	CSVLGHLNTEAFF
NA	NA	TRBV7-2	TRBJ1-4	TGTGCCAGCAGCTTAGGGGCCCAGAGGGGTGAAAAACTGTTTTTT	CASSLGAQRGEKLFF
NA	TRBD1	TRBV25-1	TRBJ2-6	TGTGCCAGCAGTATCCACGGGACAGCCGGGGCCAACGTCCTGACTTTC	CASSIHGTAGANVLTF
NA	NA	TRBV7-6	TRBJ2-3	TGTGCCAGCAGTCAAGGACAGATCACAGATACGCAGTATTTT	CASSQGQITDTQYF
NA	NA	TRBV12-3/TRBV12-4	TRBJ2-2	TGTGCCAGCACGCTCTTCCTCGGACAGAGCATGAACACCGGGGAGCTGTTTTTT	CASTLFLGQSMNTGELFF
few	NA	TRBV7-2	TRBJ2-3	TGTGCCAGCAGCGGGGTCAGGAATACAGATACGCAGTATTTT	CASSGVRNTDTQYF
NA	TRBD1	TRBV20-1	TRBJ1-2	TGCAGTGCTAGACCCCCCCGGGACAGGGGGCGAAACTATGGCTACACCTTC	CSARPPRDRGRNYGYTF
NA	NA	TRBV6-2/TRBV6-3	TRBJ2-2	TGTGCCAGCAGTCAGCTACAGGGACGCGCTTACACCGGGGAGCTGTTTTTT	CASSQLQGRAYTGELFF
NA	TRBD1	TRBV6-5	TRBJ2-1	TGTGCCAGCACCAAAACCTCGACAGGGTTTACCAATGAGCAGTTCTTC	CASTKTSTGFTNEQFF
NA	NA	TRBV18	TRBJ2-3	TGTGCCAGCTCACCACCCGGGTTAAGTGCAGATACGCAGTATTTT	CASSPPGLSADTQYF
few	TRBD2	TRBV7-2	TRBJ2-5	TGTGCCAGCAGCTCGGGACTAGCGGGATCCGGGGAGACCCAGTACTTC	CASSSGLAGSGETQYF
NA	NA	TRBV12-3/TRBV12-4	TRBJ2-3	TGTGCCAGCAGTTTATCCGCCAGGGTCAGCACAGATACGCAGTATTTT	CASSLSARVSTDTQYF
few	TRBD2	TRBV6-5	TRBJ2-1	TGTGCCAGCGTCCGGGAGGGGGGCGATGAGCAGTTCTTC	CASVREGGDEQFF